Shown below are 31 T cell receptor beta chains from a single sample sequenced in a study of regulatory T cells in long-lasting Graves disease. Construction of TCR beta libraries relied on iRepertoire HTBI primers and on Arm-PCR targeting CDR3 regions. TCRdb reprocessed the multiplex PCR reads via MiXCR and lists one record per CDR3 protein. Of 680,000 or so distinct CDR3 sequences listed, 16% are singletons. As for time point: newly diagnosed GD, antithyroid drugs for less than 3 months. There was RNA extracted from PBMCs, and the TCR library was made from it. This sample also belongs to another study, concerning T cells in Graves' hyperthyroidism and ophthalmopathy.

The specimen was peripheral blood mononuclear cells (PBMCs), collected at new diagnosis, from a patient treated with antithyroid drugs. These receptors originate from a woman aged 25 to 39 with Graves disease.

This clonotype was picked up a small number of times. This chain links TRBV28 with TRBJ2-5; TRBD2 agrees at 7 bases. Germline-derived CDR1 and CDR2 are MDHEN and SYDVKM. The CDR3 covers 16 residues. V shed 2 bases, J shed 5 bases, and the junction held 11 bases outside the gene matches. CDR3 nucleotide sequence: TGTGCCAGCAGTTTACCCCCCACGGGAGGCGTGGAGACCCAGTACTTC. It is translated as CASSLPPTGGVETQYF.

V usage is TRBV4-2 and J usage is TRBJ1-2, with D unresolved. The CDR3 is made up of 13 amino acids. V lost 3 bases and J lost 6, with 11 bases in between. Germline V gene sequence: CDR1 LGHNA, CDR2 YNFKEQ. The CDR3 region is CASSQVVFDGYTF. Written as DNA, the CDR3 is TGTGCCAGCAGCCAGGTGGTCTTTGATGGCTACACCTTC.

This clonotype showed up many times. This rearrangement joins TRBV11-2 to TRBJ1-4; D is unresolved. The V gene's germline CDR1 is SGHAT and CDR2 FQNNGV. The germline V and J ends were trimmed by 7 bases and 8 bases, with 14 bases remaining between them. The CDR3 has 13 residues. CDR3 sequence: CASMIRVGEKLFF. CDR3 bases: TGTGCCAGCATGATAAGGGTGGGCGAAAAACTGTTTTTT.

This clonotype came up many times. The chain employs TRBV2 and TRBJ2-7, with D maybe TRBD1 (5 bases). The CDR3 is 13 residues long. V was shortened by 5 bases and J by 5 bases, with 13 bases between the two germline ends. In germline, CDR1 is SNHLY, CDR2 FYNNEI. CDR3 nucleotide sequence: TGTGCCAGCAGTCCGCAGGGTGGCCACGAGCAGTACTTC. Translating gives CASSPQGGHEQYF.

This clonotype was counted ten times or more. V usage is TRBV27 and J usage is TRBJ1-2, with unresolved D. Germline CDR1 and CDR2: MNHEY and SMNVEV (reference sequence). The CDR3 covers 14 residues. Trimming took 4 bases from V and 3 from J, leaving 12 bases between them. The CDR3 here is CASSSTREHYGYTF. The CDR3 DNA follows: TGTGCCAGCAGTTCGACCCGGGAACACTATGGCTACACCTTC.

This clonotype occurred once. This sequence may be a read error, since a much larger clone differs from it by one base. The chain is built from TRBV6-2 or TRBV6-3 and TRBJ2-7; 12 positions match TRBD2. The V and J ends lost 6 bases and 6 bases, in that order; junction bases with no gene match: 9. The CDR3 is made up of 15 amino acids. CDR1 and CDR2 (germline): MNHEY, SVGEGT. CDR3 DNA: TGTGCCAGCAGGCGACTAGCGGGAGAAACCGGCGAGCAGTACTTC. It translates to CASRRLAGETGEQYF.

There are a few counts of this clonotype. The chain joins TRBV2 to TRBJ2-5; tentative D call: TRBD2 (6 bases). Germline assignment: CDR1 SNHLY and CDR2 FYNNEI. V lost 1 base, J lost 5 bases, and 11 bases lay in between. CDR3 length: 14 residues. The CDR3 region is CASSEVGGGETQYF. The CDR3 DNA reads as TGTGCCAGCAGTGAAGTGGGAGGTGGGGAGACCCAGTACTTC.

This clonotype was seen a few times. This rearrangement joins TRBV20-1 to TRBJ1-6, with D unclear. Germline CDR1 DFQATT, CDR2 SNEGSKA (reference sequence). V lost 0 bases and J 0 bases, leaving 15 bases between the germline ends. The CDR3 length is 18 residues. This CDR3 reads CSARDPQAGDSYNSPLHF. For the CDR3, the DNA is TGCAGTGCTAGAGATCCTCAGGCGGGCGACTCCTATAATTCACCCCTCCACTTT.

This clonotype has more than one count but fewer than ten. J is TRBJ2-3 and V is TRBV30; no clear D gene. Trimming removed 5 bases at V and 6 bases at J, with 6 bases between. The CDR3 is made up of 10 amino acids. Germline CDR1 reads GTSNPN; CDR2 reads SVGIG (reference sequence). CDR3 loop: CAWERDTQYF. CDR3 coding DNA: TGTGCCTGGGAACGGGATACGCAGTATTTT.

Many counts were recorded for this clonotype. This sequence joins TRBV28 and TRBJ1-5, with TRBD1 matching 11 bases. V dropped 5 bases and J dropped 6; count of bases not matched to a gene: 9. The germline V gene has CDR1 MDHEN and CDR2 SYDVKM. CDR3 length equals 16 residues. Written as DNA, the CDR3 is TGTGCCAGCAGTCCAGTGGGACAGGGGGTGGCTCAGCCCCAGCATTTT. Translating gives CASSPVGQGVAQPQHF.

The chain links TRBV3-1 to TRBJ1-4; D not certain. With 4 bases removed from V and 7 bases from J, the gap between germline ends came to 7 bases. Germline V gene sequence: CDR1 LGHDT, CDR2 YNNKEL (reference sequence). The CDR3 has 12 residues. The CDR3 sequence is CASSPYGEKLFF. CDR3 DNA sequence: TGTGCCAGCAGCCCTTATGGTGAAAAACTGTTTTTT.

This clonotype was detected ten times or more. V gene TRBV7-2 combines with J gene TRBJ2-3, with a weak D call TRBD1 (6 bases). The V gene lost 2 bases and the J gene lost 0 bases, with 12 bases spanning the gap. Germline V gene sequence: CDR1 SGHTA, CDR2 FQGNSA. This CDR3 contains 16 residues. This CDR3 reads CASSLLGGDSTDTQYF. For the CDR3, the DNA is TGTGCCAGCAGCTTATTAGGGGGAGATAGCACAGATACGCAGTATTTT.

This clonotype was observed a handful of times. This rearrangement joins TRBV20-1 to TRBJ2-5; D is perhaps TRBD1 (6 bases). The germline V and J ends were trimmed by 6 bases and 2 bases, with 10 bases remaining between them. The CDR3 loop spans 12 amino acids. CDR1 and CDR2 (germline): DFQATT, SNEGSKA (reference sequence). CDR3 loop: CSARDMQETQYF. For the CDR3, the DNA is TGCAGTGCCCGGGACATGCAAGAGACCCAGTACTTC.

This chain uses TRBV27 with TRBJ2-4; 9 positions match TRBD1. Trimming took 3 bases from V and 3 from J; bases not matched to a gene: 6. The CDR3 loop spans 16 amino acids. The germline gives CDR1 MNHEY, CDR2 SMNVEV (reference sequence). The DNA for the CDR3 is TGTGCCAGCAGTTTCCGGTGGACAGGGGACAAAAACATTCAGTACTTC. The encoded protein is CASSFRWTGDKNIQYF.

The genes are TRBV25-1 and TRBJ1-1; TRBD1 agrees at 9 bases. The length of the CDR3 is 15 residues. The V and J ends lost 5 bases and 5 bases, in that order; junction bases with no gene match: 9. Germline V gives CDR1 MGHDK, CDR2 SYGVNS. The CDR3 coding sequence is TGTGCCAGCAGTCCCATTACAGGGGGCGAAACTGAAGCTTTCTTT. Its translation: CASSPITGGETEAFF.

The CDR3, as DNA: TGTGCCAGCAGGGACGGGACAGCGGACACCCGGGAGCAGTACTTC. Amino acid sequence: CASRDGTADTREQYF. The chain has TRBV12-3 or TRBV12-4 and TRBJ2-7; 7 bases match TRBD1. V lost 6 bases, J lost 7 bases, and 15 bases stayed unmatched. The CDR3 extends over 15 amino acids.

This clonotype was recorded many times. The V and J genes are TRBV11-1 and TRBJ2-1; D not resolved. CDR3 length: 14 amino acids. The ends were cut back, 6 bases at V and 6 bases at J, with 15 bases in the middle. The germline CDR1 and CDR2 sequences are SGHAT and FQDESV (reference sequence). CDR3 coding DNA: TGTGCCAGCAGTCCTAGTAAACTACGCAATGAGCAGTTCTTC. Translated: CASSPSKLRNEQFF.

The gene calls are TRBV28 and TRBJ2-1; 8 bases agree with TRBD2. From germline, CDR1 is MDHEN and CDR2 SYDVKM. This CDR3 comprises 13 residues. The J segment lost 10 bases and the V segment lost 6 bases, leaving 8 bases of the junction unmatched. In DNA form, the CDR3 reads TGTGCCAGCAGCTATAGCGGGAACTACGAGCAGTTCTTC. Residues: CASSYSGNYEQFF. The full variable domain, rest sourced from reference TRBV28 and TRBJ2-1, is DVKVTQSSRYLVKRTGEKVFLECVQDMDHENMFWYRQDPGLGLRLIYFSYDVKMKEKGDIPEGYSVSREKKERFSLILESASTNQTSMYLCASSYSGNYEQFFGPGTRLTVL.

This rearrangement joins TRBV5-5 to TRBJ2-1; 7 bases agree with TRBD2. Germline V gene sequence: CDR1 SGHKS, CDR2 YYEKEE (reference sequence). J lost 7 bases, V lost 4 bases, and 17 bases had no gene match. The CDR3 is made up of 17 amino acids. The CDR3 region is CASSPVGVAGFINEQFF. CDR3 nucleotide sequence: TGTGCCAGCAGCCCCGTTGGGGTAGCGGGTTTTATTAATGAGCAGTTCTTC.

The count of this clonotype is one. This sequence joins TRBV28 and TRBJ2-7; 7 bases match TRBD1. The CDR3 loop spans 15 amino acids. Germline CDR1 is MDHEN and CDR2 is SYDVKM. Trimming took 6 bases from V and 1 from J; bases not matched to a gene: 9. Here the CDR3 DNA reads TGTGCCAGCAGACGGGGACAGTTCGAATCCTACGAGCAGTACTTC. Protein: CASRRGQFESYEQYF.

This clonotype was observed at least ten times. The CDR3 region has the DNA TGTGCCAGCAGTGATGCTTGGACAGGACTCATTTTCCAAGAGACCCAGTACTTC. Translation gives CASSDAWTGLIFQETQYF. The chain couples TRBV6-1 to TRBJ2-5, with TRBD1 matching 7 bases. The CDR3 runs to 18 residues. V lost 3 bases and J lost 1; bases outside the gene matches: 14. The germline gives CDR1 MNHNS, CDR2 SASEGT.

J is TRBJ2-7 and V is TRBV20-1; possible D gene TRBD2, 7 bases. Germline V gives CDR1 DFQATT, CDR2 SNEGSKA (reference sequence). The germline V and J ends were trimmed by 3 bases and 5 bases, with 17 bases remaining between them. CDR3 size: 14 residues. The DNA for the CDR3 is TGCAGTGCTAGTCGAGGGGGGGGGGGGAACGAGCAGTACTTC. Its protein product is CSASRGGGGNEQYF.

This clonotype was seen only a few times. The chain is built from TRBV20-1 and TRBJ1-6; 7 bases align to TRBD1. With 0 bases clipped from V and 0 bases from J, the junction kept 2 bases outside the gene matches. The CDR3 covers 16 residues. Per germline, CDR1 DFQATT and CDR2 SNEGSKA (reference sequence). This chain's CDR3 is CSARERDSSYNSPLHF. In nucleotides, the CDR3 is TGCAGTGCTAGAGAGCGGGACAGCTCCTATAATTCACCCCTCCACTTT.

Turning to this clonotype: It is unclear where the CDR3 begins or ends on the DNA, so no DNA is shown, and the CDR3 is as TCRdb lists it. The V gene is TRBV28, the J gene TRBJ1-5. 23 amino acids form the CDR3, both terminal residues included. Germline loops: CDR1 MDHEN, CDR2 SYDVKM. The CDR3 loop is CASSPGLVSAYEQYFGPGQPQHF.

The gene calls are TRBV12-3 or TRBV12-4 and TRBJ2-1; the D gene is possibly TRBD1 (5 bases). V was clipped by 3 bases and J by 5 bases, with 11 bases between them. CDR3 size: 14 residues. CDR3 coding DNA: TGTGCCAGCAGTTTCCAGGGTTCCCACAATGAGCAGTTCTTC. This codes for CASSFQGSHNEQFF.

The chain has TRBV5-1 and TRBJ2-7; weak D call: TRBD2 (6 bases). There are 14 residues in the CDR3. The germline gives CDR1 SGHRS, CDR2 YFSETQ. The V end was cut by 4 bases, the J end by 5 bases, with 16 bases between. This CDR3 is CASSRPGLADEQYF. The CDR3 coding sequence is TGCGCCAGCAGCCGACCGGGACTGGCGGACGAGCAGTACTTC.

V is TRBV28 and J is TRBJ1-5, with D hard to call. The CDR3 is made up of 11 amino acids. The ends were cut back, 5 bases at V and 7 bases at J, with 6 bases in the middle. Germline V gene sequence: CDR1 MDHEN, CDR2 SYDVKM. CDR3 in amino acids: CASSDEQPQHF. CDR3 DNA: TGTGCCAGCAGTGACGAACAGCCCCAGCATTTT.

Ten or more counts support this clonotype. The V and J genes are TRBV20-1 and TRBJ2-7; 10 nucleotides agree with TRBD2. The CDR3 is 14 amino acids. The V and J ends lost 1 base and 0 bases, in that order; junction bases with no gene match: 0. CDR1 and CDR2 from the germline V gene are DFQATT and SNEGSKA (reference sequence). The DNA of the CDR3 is TGCAGTGCTAGAGGACTAGCGGGCTCCTACGAGCAGTACTTC. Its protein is CSARGLAGSYEQYF.

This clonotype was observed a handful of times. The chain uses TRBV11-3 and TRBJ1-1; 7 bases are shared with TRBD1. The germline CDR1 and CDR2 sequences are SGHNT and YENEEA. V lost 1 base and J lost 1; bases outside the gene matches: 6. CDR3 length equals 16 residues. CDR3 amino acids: CASSLGRQGTNTEAFF. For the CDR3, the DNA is TGTGCCAGCAGCTTAGGGAGACAGGGCACGAACACTGAAGCTTTCTTT.

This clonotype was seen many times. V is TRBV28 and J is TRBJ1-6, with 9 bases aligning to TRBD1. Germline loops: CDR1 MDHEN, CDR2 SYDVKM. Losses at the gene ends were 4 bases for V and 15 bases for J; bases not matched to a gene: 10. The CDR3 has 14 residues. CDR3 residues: CASSSDRGSLILHF. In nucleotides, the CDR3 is TGTGCCAGCAGTTCGGACAGGGGCTCTCTTATCCTCCACTTT.

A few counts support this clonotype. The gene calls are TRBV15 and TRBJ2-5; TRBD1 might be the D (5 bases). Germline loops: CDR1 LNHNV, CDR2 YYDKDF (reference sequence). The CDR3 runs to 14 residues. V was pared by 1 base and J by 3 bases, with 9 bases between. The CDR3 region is CATSRVATEETQYF. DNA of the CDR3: TGTGCCACCAGCAGAGTTGCGACAGAAGAGACCCAGTACTTC.